This T cell receptor (beta chain) originates from a study of sequential checkpoint blockade in melanoma. Study context: Maintenance nivolumab came after either treatment sequence.

V lost 3 bases and J 3 bases, leaving 9 bases between the germline ends. The germline V gene has CDR1 LNHNV and CDR2 YYDKDF (reference sequence). The CDR3 extends over 13 amino acids. Libraries were prepared by immunoSEQ multiplex PCR; TCRdb keeps only in-frame clonotypes and omits some of them. The sample consists of about 40,000 clones, around 86% of them appearing once. The treatment is: randomized to nivolumab then ipilimumab (arm A) or the reverse (arm B). Source: CD8+ T cells sorted from blood (inferred from file names), taken from a patient given nivolumab and ipilimumab in sequence. The TCR originated in a human donor with melanoma. V is TRBV15 and J is TRBJ2-7; TRBD1 might be the D (6 bases). The CDR3 spells CATSSVQGYEQYF. Here the CDR3 DNA reads TGTGCCACCAGCAGTGTACAGGGCTACGAGCAGTACTTC.